The TCR beta chain described here comes from a study of long-term antiretroviral therapy in people with HIV. Broader study findings: Repertoire composition at all time points was dominated by clones that had expanded before ART.

The immunoSEQ assay was v3.0, run at survey level. Profiled with immunoSEQ multiplex PCR; TCRdb holds only in-frame clones, not every one. There are about 39,000 clones in the sample; around 85% occur only once, and less than 4.5% lies in the top ten. The CDR3 consists of 13 residues. From germline, CDR1 is KGHSY and CDR2 FQNENV. Trimming removed 3 bases at V and 2 bases at J, with 7 bases between. On this clone itself: Its specificity is unknown.

The starting material was unsorted PBMCs, obtained 1.2 years after starting antiretroviral therapy. The origin of this receptor is a woman in her 50s with HIV. The V and J genes are TRBV16 and TRBJ1-2; D perhaps matches TRBD1 (5 bases). The CDR3 protein is CASSHGTNYGYTF. The CDR3 bases are TGTGCCAGCAGCCACGGGACCAACTATGGCTACACCTTC.